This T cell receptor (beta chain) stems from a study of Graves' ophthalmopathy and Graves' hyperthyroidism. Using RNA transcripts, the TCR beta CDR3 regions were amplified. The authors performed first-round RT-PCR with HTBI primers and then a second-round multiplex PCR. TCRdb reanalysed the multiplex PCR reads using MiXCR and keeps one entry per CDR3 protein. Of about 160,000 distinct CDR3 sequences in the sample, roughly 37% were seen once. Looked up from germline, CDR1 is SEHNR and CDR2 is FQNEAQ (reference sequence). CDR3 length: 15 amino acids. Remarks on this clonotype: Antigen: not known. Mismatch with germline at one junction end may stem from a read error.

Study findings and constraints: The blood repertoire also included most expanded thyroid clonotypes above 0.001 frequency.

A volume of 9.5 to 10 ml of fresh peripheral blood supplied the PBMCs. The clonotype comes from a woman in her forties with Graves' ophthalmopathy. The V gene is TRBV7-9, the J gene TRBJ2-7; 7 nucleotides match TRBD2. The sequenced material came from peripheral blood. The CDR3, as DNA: TGTGCCAGCAGCACCAGAGAAGGGACTACGGAGGAGCGGTACTTC. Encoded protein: CASSTREGTTEERYF.